These T cell receptor beta chains were read from a single sample in a study of T-cell reconstitution after alpha-beta-depleted transplantation in children. TCRdb reprocessed the PCR reads via MiXCR and lists one record per CDR3 protein. The data show around 340,000 distinct CDR3 sequences, roughly 15% seen once. The source material was PBMCs, sampled from the stem cell graft. The receptor source for this set is a human donor who donated a stem cell graft to a child with Fanconi anemia. CDR3s include the opening cysteine and the closing phenylalanine or tryptophan.

v_gene	j_gene	len	CDR3aa
TRBV27	TRBJ2-5	12	CASGITKETQYF
TRBV20-1	TRBJ2-3	12	CSASPRGDTQYF
TRBV2	TRBJ1-2	15	CASSVSRGGIYGYTF
TRBV28	TRBJ2-5	14	CASSSQKGQETQYF
TRBV12-3/TRBV12-4	TRBJ1-5	12	CASSPGYQPQHF
TRBV5-4	TRBJ1-4	13	CASSLQPNEKLFF
TRBV30	TRBJ2-5	13	CAWSVGPLETQYF
TRBV20-1	TRBJ1-1	12	CSAGQVNTEAFF
TRBV3-1	TRBJ2-3	19	CASSQSVRGIMPRTDTQYF
TRBV18	TRBJ1-1	16	CASSRRQGQFGTEAFF
TRBV19	TRBJ2-1	16	CASSQREGGMGNEQFF
TRBV29-1	TRBJ1-2	15	CSVESSPGPRKGYTF
TRBV12-3/TRBV12-4	TRBJ2-1	15	CASIQGGSSYNEQFF
TRBV5-5	TRBJ1-4	10	CASSPRDRVF
TRBV19	TRBJ1-2	12	CASSASRGGYTF
TRBV6-2/TRBV6-3	TRBJ2-7	13	CASTKGDSYEQYF
TRBV5-6	TRBJ1-1	14	CASSLVGATDEAFF
TRBV20-1	TRBJ2-1	16	CSARDARQGGTNEQFF
TRBV6-5	TRBJ1-2	14	CASSYGGLPYGYTF
TRBV6-5	TRBJ1-5	16	CASSHGTGGSNQPQHF
TRBV6-1	TRBJ2-3	14	CASSPGGALDTQYF
TRBV11-1	TRBJ2-5	14	CASRPRGREETQYF
TRBV5-1	TRBJ2-5	14	CASSLNSGEETQYF
TRBV3-1	TRBJ2-1	16	CASSQLAGQGGEKQFF
TRBV7-2	TRBJ2-3	13	CASSWRGGDTQYF
TRBV5-1	TRBJ1-1	13	CASSSPGSTEAFF
TRBV7-2	TRBJ2-3	16	CASSSLSGGIADTQYF
TRBV10-3	TRBJ1-6	13	CAISWTELSPLHF
TRBV12-3/TRBV12-4	TRBJ2-1	18	CASLGASVSLPSVYEQFF
TRBV18	TRBJ1-2	12	CASSPYAGEYTF
TRBV30	TRBJ1-5	16	CAWSVARAGLNQPQHF
TRBV6-2/TRBV6-3	TRBJ2-7	13	CASSPSGYYEQYF
TRBV12-3/TRBV12-4	TRBJ2-2	15	CASSLRGVGAGELFF
TRBV5-4	TRBJ1-2	15	CASSSLGSPGIGYTF
TRBV4-1	TRBJ2-2	17	CASSPRNRGQSTGELFF
TRBV28	TRBJ2-2	17	CASSRQGEIARGGELFF
TRBV2	TRBJ2-2	17	CASSTDPGLLNTGELFF
TRBV12-3/TRBV12-4	TRBJ2-1	12	CASSTHGGEQFF
TRBV5-1	TRBJ1-2	15	CASSLAERGNYGYTF
TRBV7-9	TRBJ1-4	14	CASSQGGGGEKLFF
TRBV28	TRBJ1-2	15	CASSYGTEANYGYTF
TRBV3-1	TRBJ2-3	19	CASSKETSGVVWGTDTQYF